What follows describes a single T cell receptor (beta chain). As yet, its antigen is unknown. TCRdb passed the reads through MiXCR, listing each CDR3 protein once. The repertoire includes 210,000 or so distinct CDR3 sequences, 5% to 8.5% of them detected once, and more than 5.5% sits in the top ten. This specimen comes from a study of T cell repertoires in cytomegalovirus infection. Study in general: The public TCR beta signatures pointed to both CMV infection and matching HLA type. Study-level points and caveats: Accumulated public TCR beta family frequency recognized individuals carrying CMV together with the relevant HLA. Ex vivo, HLA-C-restricted CMV-specific TCR beta clonotypes prevailed over the rest of the response.

Germline assignment: CDR1 SGHTA and CDR2 FQGNSA. The CDR3 loop spans 15 amino acids. The V and J ends lost 1 base and 9 bases respectively, with 13 bases between them. The sample taken for sequencing was PBMCs. This rearrangement joins TRBV7-2 to TRBJ1-6; possible D gene TRBD1, 6 bases. The clonotype was recovered from a human donor in good health (CMV status not recorded). Some clones in this sample may be carry-over from other donors' samples. DNA for the CDR3: TGTGCCAGCAGCTTAGTAGGGGGTATCGGTTCACCCCTCCACTTT. This translates into CASSLVGGIGSPLHF.